The source of this T cell receptor beta chain is a study of blood T cells in healthy people across ages. The authors ran a second PCR of 7 to 11 cycles using a sample-barcoded 5' primer and a J-beta primer mix. Each cDNA molecule, via a template-switch adaptor with 12 random nucleotides, was tagged. MiXCR was run by TCRdb on the 5' RACE reads, yielding one entry per CDR3 protein. The sample has 590,000 or so distinct CDR3 sequences; under 30% are singletons. Germline values: CDR1 DFQATT, CDR2 SNEGSKA (reference sequence). The CDR3 spans 13 residues. V lost 0 bases, J lost 13 bases, and 10 bases stayed unmatched. On this clonotype: Its antigen is undetermined.

Findings and limits, study-wide: With unsorted PBMCs, a conclusive comparison of naive versus antigen-experienced cells was not possible. Those diversity estimates obtained from one million T cells were thought to be underestimates.

This sequence was found in a woman older than 75 in good health. The chain employs TRBV20-1 and TRBJ1-2; 8 bases match TRBD1. Specimen: blood. CDR3 DNA: TGCAGTGCTAGAGAAAAGTGGCAGGGGGCCACCACCTTC. Its translation is CSAREKWQGATTF.